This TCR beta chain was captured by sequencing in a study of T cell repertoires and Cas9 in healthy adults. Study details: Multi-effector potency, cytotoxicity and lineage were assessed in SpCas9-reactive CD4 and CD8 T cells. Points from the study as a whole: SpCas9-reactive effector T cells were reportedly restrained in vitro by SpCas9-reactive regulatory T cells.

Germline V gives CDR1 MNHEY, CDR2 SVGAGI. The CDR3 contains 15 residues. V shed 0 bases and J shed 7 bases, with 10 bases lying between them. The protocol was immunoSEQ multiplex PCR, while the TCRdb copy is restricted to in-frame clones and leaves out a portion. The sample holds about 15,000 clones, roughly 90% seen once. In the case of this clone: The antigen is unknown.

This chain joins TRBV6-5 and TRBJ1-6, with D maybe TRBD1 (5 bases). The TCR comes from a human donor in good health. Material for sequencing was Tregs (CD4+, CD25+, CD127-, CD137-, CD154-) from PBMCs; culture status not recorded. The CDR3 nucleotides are TGTGCCAGCAGTTACTCGGGACTTAAGAATTCACCCCTCCACTTT. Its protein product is CASSYSGLKNSPLHF.